This is a list of T cell receptor beta chains from one sample in a study of cytomegalovirus exposure and HLA in healthy donors. Libraries were prepared by immunoSEQ multiplex PCR; TCRdb keeps only in-frame clonotypes and omits some of them. The top ten clones hold 1.5% to 2% of a sample with more than 95,000 clones, about 80% of them seen once. Sequencing input: PBMCs. Receptors originate from a woman between 40 and 50 years old in good health and CMV-seronegative. Both conserved end residues are part of each CDR3. The D gene is left open where the match is weak. Rows may omit the clone size; those that give it use once, few, many or a size class.

j_call v_call d_call clone_size cdr3_nt cdr3_aa
TRBJ2-1 TRBV28 . . TGTGCCAGCGTAGTAAGTGGGGCCAATGAGCAGTTCTTC CASVVSGANEQFF
TRBJ2-5 TRBV29-1 TRBD1 few TGCAGCGGGACGACAGGGGGCGGAGAGACCCAGTACTTC CSGTTGGGETQYF
TRBJ2-5 TRBV9 . few TGTGCCAGCAGCGTAGGTTCAACGGTCCAAGAGACCCAGTACTTC CASSVGSTVQETQYF
TRBJ1-4 TRBV4-1 TRBD1 few TGCGCCAGCAGCCAGACAGGGGCTTGGGTGGCAACTAATGAAAAACTGTTTTTT CASSQTGAWVATNEKLFF
TRBJ2-1 TRBV13 TRBD2 few TGTGCCAGCAGCGACGGGACTAGCGCCAACAATGAGCAGTTCTTC CASSDGTSANNEQFF
TRBJ2-1 TRBV7-9 . . TGTGCCAGCAGCCCTCTAAGTACTCAAGTTACTGATGAGCAGTTCTTC CASSPLSTQVTDEQFF
TRBJ2-7 TRBV28 . . TGTGCCAGCAGTTTCAGAGGGCAGTCTTCCTACGAGCAGTACTTC CASSFRGQSSYEQYF
TRBJ2-7 TRBV5-1 TRBD1 . TGCGCCAGCAGCTTGGAGGGACAGGGGTCCGGCGAGCAGTACTTC CASSLEGQGSGEQYF
TRBJ2-7 TRBV28 . . TGTGCCAGCAGCCGGCGACTAGGTACCTACGAGCAGTACTTC CASSRRLGTYEQYF
TRBJ2-5 TRBV7-2 . few TGTGCCAGCAGCCGACGGCGGGGGCGCGGAGAGACCCAGTACTTC CASSRRRGRGETQYF
TRBJ1-4 TRBV7-2 TRBD1 . TGTGCCAGCAGCTCCACCGGGACAGCAACTAATGAAAAACTGTTTTTT CASSSTGTATNEKLFF
TRBJ1-2 TRBV11-1 . . TGTGCCAGCAGCTTAGATTATGGGCCCTATGGCTACACCTTC CASSLDYGPYGYTF
TRBJ2-3 TRBV27 . . TGTGCCAGCAGTTCTTACAGGGAACTCACAGATACGCAGTATTTT CASSSYRELTDTQYF